This is a list of T cell receptor beta chains from one sample in a study of cytomegalovirus exposure and HLA in healthy donors. Assay used: immunoSEQ multiplex PCR; TCRdb lists only in-frame clones, some missing. The repertoire holds more than 75,000 clones, approximately 74% seen once, with over 8% in the top ten. Source material: PBMCs. Receptors were obtained from a man aged 40-49 years in good health and CMV-seropositive. Both conserved end residues are part of each CDR3. A D gene is named only where the DNA matches it firmly. Some rows mark clone size as missing; the rest say once, few, many or name a class of expanded clone.

d_gene: -
j_gene: TRBJ2-3
v_gene: TRBV7-2
abundance: -
CDR3nt: TGTGCCAGCAGCGCCCTCCTCAGCGGAGATACGCAGTATTTT
CDR3aa: CASSALLSGDTQYF

d_gene: -
j_gene: TRBJ2-7
v_gene: TRBV11-3
abundance: -
CDR3nt: TGTGCCAGCAGCTTAGATACCGACAGCTCCTACGAGCAGTACTTC
CDR3aa: CASSLDTDSSYEQYF

d_gene: TRBD2
j_gene: TRBJ2-1
v_gene: TRBV4-2
abundance: -
CDR3nt: TGTGCCAGCAGCCAAGAGGATACGGGAGGGCCGGTTGAGCAGTTCTTC
CDR3aa: CASSQEDTGGPVEQFF

d_gene: TRBD2
j_gene: TRBJ2-2
v_gene: TRBV19
abundance: -
CDR3nt: TGTGCCAGTAGTGTAGGACTAGTGGGCGGGGAGCTGTTTTTT
CDR3aa: CASSVGLVGGELFF

d_gene: -
j_gene: TRBJ1-5
v_gene: TRBV5-1
abundance: -
CDR3nt: TGCGCCAGCAGCTCAAATAGCAATCAGCCCCAGCATTTT
CDR3aa: CASSSNSNQPQHF

d_gene: -
j_gene: TRBJ1-4
v_gene: TRBV29-1
abundance: -
CDR3nt: TGCAGCACTTCGGGTAGCGGTGAAAAACTGTTTTTT
CDR3aa: CSTSGSGEKLFF

d_gene: TRBD2
j_gene: TRBJ2-2
v_gene: TRBV5-4
abundance: -
CDR3nt: TGTGCCAGCAGCCACACTAGCGTGGGGGGGACCGGGGAGCTGTTTTTT
CDR3aa: CASSHTSVGGTGELFF

d_gene: -
j_gene: TRBJ1-1
v_gene: TRBV7-3
abundance: -
CDR3nt: TGTGCCAGCAGCCACGGACAGTTGAACACTGAAGCTTTCTTT
CDR3aa: CASSHGQLNTEAFF

d_gene: TRBD2
j_gene: TRBJ2-3
v_gene: TRBV2
abundance: -
CDR3nt: TGTGCCAGCATGAATAGCGGGAGGGCCAGCACAGATACGCAGTATTTT
CDR3aa: CASMNSGRASTDTQYF

d_gene: -
j_gene: TRBJ1-5
v_gene: TRBV7-9
abundance: -
CDR3nt: TGTGCCAGCAGCTTGGCAGGTCTGGGCAATCAGCCCCAGCATTTT
CDR3aa: CASSLAGLGNQPQHF

d_gene: -
j_gene: TRBJ2-7
v_gene: TRBV5-4
abundance: -
CDR3nt: TGTGCCAGCAGCTTCGATGCTAGCTCTTATGCCTACGAGCAGTACTTC
CDR3aa: CASSFDASSYAYEQYF

d_gene: -
j_gene: TRBJ2-5
v_gene: TRBV5-6
abundance: -
CDR3nt: TGTGCCAGCAGCCCCCTCTTTCAAGAGACCCAGTACTTC
CDR3aa: CASSPLFQETQYF

d_gene: -
j_gene: TRBJ2-1
v_gene: TRBV27
abundance: -
CDR3nt: TGTGCCAGCAGTTTATCGAGTACGGGGAGCTCCTACAATGAGCAGTTCTTC
CDR3aa: CASSLSSTGSSYNEQFF

d_gene: TRBD1
j_gene: TRBJ1-3
v_gene: TRBV7-3
abundance: few
CDR3nt: TGTGCCAGCAGCTCCGGGACAGGGAGGGGAAACACCATATATTTT
CDR3aa: CASSSGTGRGNTIYF

d_gene: -
j_gene: TRBJ2-1
v_gene: TRBV30
abundance: few
CDR3nt: TGTGCCTGGAACCGGGACACCAATGAGCAGTTCTTC
CDR3aa: CAWNRDTNEQFF

d_gene: -
j_gene: TRBJ1-5
v_gene: TRBV5-6
abundance: -
CDR3nt: TGTGCCAGCAGCTTCGGGGGAGGACAACGCAATCAGCCCCAGCATTTT
CDR3aa: CASSFGGGQRNQPQHF

d_gene: -
j_gene: TRBJ1-5
v_gene: TRBV2
abundance: -
CDR3nt: TGTGCCAGCAGTGTGGGGAGACAGCCCCAGCATTTT
CDR3aa: CASSVGRQPQHF

d_gene: TRBD2
j_gene: TRBJ2-2
v_gene: TRBV30
abundance: -
CDR3nt: TGTGCCTGGAGTGTAGGGGACTATGCAGGGGAGCTGTTTTTT
CDR3aa: CAWSVGDYAGELFF

d_gene: -
j_gene: TRBJ1-5
v_gene: TRBV30
abundance: -
CDR3nt: TGTGCCTACCGACCTAAATTCAGGCAGCCCCAGCATTTT
CDR3aa: CAYRPKFRQPQHF

d_gene: TRBD2
j_gene: TRBJ2-1
v_gene: TRBV5-6
abundance: -
CDR3nt: TGTGCCAGCAGCTCTAGCGGGGAGGTCAATGAGCAGTTCTTC
CDR3aa: CASSSSGEVNEQFF

d_gene: -
j_gene: TRBJ2-1
v_gene: TRBV7-9
abundance: -
CDR3nt: TGTGCCAGCAGCTTAAAAGGGGGTTCCTACAATGAGCAGTTCTTC
CDR3aa: CASSLKGGSYNEQFF

d_gene: -
j_gene: TRBJ2-7
v_gene: TRBV7-3
abundance: -
CDR3nt: TGTGCCAGCAGCTTCGATGGCCACGAGCAGTACTTC
CDR3aa: CASSFDGHEQYF

d_gene: -
j_gene: TRBJ1-4
v_gene: TRBV5-1
abundance: -
CDR3nt: TGCGCCAGCAGCTTGTGGTCAGGAACTAATGAAAAACTGTTTTTT
CDR3aa: CASSLWSGTNEKLFF

d_gene: TRBD2
j_gene: TRBJ2-3
v_gene: TRBV18
abundance: once
CDR3nt: TGTGCCAGCTCACCCTCAACCACTAGGGCGGCGGGAGGTCAAGATACGCAGTATTTT
CDR3aa: CASSPSTTRAAGGQDTQYF

d_gene: -
j_gene: TRBJ2-3
v_gene: TRBV11-2
abundance: -
CDR3nt: TGTGCCAGCAGCTTAGGGGGCGAGGATACGCAGTATTTT
CDR3aa: CASSLGGEDTQYF

d_gene: -
j_gene: TRBJ1-2
v_gene: TRBV23-1
abundance: -
CDR3nt: TGCGCCAGCAGTCCGGGGAGGGGAGGCTACACCTTC
CDR3aa: CASSPGRGGYTF

d_gene: TRBD1
j_gene: TRBJ1-5
v_gene: TRBV7-2
abundance: -
CDR3nt: TGTGCCAGCAGAGCACAGGGGGGACAGCCCCAGCATTTT
CDR3aa: CASRAQGGQPQHF

d_gene: -
j_gene: TRBJ1-3
v_gene: TRBV2
abundance: -
CDR3nt: TGTGCCAGCACTCCGGAGGAATACTCTGGAAACACCATATATTTT
CDR3aa: CASTPEEYSGNTIYF

d_gene: TRBD1
j_gene: TRBJ2-5
v_gene: TRBV18
abundance: -
CDR3nt: TGTGCCAGCTCACCAAGACAGGGCGGACAAGAGACCCAGTACTTC
CDR3aa: CASSPRQGGQETQYF

d_gene: TRBD1
j_gene: TRBJ2-1
v_gene: TRBV5-1
abundance: once
CDR3nt: TGCGCCAGCAGCAGCATGAGCATTACAGGGGGAGGAGAGCAGTTCTTC
CDR3aa: CASSSMSITGGGEQFF

d_gene: TRBD2
j_gene: TRBJ2-7
v_gene: TRBV27
abundance: -
CDR3nt: TGTGCCAGCAGTTTATCCGGGAGGTGGCCCTACGAGCAGTATTTC
CDR3aa: CASSLSGRWPYEQYF

d_gene: TRBD1
j_gene: TRBJ2-7
v_gene: TRBV11-3
abundance: -
CDR3nt: TGTGCCAGCAGCTACAGGGGGCTGGGAGTCCACGAGCAGTACTTC
CDR3aa: CASSYRGLGVHEQYF

d_gene: -
j_gene: TRBJ2-5
v_gene: TRBV25-1
abundance: -
CDR3nt: TGTGCCAGCAGTGTCCGGGACTCGAGAAGACAAGAGACCCAGTACTTC
CDR3aa: CASSVRDSRRQETQYF

d_gene: -
j_gene: TRBJ2-7
v_gene: TRBV11-3
abundance: -
CDR3nt: TGTGCCAGCAGCTTGGCGGGGGCGGGGGAGCAGTACTTC
CDR3aa: CASSLAGAGEQYF

d_gene: -
j_gene: TRBJ1-2
v_gene: TRBV6-5
abundance: -
CDR3nt: TGTGCCAGCAGTGAGACAGGCGTCCCATATGGCTACACCTTC
CDR3aa: CASSETGVPYGYTF

d_gene: -
j_gene: TRBJ1-2
v_gene: TRBV7-2
abundance: once
CDR3nt: TGTGCCGGGCAGGGGCAGGGGAGCTTCTATGGCTACACCTTC
CDR3aa: CAGQGQGSFYGYTF

d_gene: TRBD2
j_gene: TRBJ2-1
v_gene: TRBV30
abundance: few
CDR3nt: TGTGCCTGGAGTGTCCAAACTAGCGGCACTCCAGATGAGCACTTCTTC
CDR3aa: CAWSVQTSGTPDEHFF

d_gene: TRBD1
j_gene: TRBJ1-5
v_gene: TRBV6-1
abundance: -
CDR3nt: TGTGCCAGCAGTCCACGGGACAGGGGGCAGCCCCAGCATTTT
CDR3aa: CASSPRDRGQPQHF

d_gene: TRBD2
j_gene: TRBJ2-2
v_gene: TRBV6-6
abundance: -
CDR3nt: TGTGCCAGCAGTTCGCGGGGGGTGGAAAACACCGGGGAGCTGTTTTTT
CDR3aa: CASSSRGVENTGELFF

d_gene: TRBD1
j_gene: TRBJ2-2
v_gene: TRBV5-6
abundance: -
CDR3nt: TGTGCCAGCAGCTTAGATACAGGGGTCAACGGGGAGCTGTTTTTT
CDR3aa: CASSLDTGVNGELFF

d_gene: TRBD1
j_gene: TRBJ2-7
v_gene: TRBV2
abundance: -
CDR3nt: TGTGCCAGCAGTGACCCGGGACAGGGGTATGAGCAGTACTTC
CDR3aa: CASSDPGQGYEQYF

d_gene: -
j_gene: TRBJ2-7
v_gene: TRBV5-4
abundance: -
CDR3nt: TGTGCCAGCAGCTTAGAAACTCGAGCCCGCGAGCAGTACTTC
CDR3aa: CASSLETRAREQYF